This T cell receptor beta chain stems from a study of blood T cell repertoires in COVID-19. Study-wide context: COVID-19 samples collected from the United States, Italy and Spain covered acute and convalescent phases.

TCRdb keeps only in-frame clones here, not all; method: immunoSEQ multiplex PCR. The table shows tens of thousands of clones, with 86% occurring only once. Only one count was recorded for this clone. Source material: peripheral blood. The sequence derives from a man in his sixties or seventies with acute or convalescent COVID-19.

CDR3 sequence: CATSDPGTNYGYTF. In nucleotides, the CDR3 is TGTGCCACCAGTGACCCAGGGACTAACTATGGCTACACCTTC. The genes are TRBV24-1 and TRBJ1-2, with TRBD1 as a possible D gene (5 bases). From germline, CDR1 is KGHDR and CDR2 SFDVKD. The CDR3 runs to 14 residues. Trimming took off 4 bases at V and 0 bases at J, with 8 bases between the two ends.